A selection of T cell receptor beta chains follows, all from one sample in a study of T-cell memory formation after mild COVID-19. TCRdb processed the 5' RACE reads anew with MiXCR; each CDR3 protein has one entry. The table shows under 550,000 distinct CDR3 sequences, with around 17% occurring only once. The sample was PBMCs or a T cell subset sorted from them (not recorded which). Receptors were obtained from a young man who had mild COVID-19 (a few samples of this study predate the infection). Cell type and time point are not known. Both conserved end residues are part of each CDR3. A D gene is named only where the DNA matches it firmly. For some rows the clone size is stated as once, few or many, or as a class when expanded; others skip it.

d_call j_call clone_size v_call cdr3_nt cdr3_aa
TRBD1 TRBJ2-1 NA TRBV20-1 TGCAGTGCTACCATACAACCGGGACAGGGTCTTCGTGAGCAGTTCTTC CSATIQPGQGLREQFF
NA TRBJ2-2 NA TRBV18 TGTGCCAGCTTTGTTGCGGGGAGCACCGGTGGCGGGGAGCTGTTTTTT CASFVAGSTGGGELFF
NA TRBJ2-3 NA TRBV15 TGTGCCACCAGCAGATCTTGGGTAGATACGCAGTATTTT CATSRSWVDTQYF
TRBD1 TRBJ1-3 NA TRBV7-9 TGTGCCAGCAGCTCGAGGGCCGGACAGGCGATCTCTGGAAACACCATATATTTT CASSSRAGQAISGNTIYF
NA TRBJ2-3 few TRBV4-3 TGCGCCAGCAGCCAAGAATGGGGGGCAGATACGCAGTATTTT CASSQEWGADTQYF
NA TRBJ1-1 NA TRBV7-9 TGTGCCAGCAGGCGGGAAGAGGAGACTGAAGCTTTCTTT CASRREEETEAFF
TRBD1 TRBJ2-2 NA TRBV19 TGTGCCAGTAGTACGCCCGACGGGACAGGGATCACCGGGGAGCTGTTTTTT CASSTPDGTGITGELFF
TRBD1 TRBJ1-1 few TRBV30 TGTGCCTGGAGTGTACTACAGGGGTTGGCTTTCTTT CAWSVLQGLAFF
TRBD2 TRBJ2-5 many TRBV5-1 TGCGCCAGCAGCACTGGACTAGTAGAGGAGACCCAGTACTTC CASSTGLVEETQYF
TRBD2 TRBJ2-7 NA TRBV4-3 TGCGCCAGCAGCCACGCCGCTGGCGGGGGATCCTACGAGCAGTACTTC CASSHAAGGGSYEQYF
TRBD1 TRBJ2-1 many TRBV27 TGTGCCAGCAGTTTTGGGACAGGCCACTACAATGAGCAGTTCTTC CASSFGTGHYNEQFF
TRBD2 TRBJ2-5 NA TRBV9 TGTGCCAGCAGCGAGCTAGCGGGGGGCAGTGGGACCCAGTACTTC CASSELAGGSGTQYF
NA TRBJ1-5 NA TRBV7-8 TGTGCCAGCAGCCCTGAACGACGACAGCGCAATCAGCCCCAGCATTTT CASSPERRQRNQPQHF
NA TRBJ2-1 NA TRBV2 TGTGCCAGCAGTGTATCGCACCAGTCCGGAGTCTTC CASSVSHQSGVF
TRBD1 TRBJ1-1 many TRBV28 TGTGCCAGCAGTTTAGACAGGGTTATCGGACCATCTGAAAAAGCTTTCTTT CASSLDRVIGPSEKAFF
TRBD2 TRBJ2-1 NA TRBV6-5 TGTGCCAGCAGTATTAGCGGGGGGGCTTTGCGGGGTGAGCAGTTCTTC CASSISGGALRGEQFF
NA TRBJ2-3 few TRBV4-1 TGCGCCAGCAGCCAACGCCAGGGAGCCACAGATACGCAGTATTTT CASSQRQGATDTQYF
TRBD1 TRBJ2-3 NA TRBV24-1 TGTGCCACCGGACACAGGGGGCAAGATACGCAGTATTTT CATGHRGQDTQYF
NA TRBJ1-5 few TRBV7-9 TGTGCCAGCAGCTTAGCTCGGGCAGGGTACAATCAGCCCCAGCATTTT CASSLARAGYNQPQHF
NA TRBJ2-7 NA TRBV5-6 TGTGCCAGCAGCTTGCGGCCCCAGCACTCCTACGAGCAGTACTTC CASSLRPQHSYEQYF
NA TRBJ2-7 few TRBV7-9 TGTGCCAGCAGCTCGGACGCCGCCTACGAGCAGTACTTC CASSSDAAYEQYF
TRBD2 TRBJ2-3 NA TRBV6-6 TGTGCCAGCAGTTATGGCGCGGGGGTCAGCACAGATACGCAGTATTTT CASSYGAGVSTDTQYF
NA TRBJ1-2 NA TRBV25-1 TGTGCCAGCAGTGAGGGTGGCGGGGCGAGGGGCTACACCTTC CASSEGGGARGYTF
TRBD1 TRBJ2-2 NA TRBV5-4 TGTGCCAGCAGCTTGGCTCCGGGACAGGGGGCCACCGGGGAGCTGTTTTTT CASSLAPGQGATGELFF
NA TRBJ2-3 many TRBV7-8 TGTGCCAGCAGCTTACGGGAAGGGTTCGGTACAGATACGCAGTATTTT CASSLREGFGTDTQYF
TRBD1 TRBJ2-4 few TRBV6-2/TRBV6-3 TGTGCCAGCAGTTATCTGGGACAGAAAAACATTCAGTACTTC CASSYLGQKNIQYF